What follows describes a single T cell receptor beta chain. The data are from a study of blood T cell repertoires in COVID-19. In the study overall: Sites across the United States, Italy and Spain contributed samples from acute and convalescent COVID-19.

Profiling relied on immunoSEQ multiplex PCR, and the TCRdb table lists in-frame clones only, not all of them. The table records 300,000 to 400,000 clones, about 89% of them present only once. The junction had 7 bases not matched to a gene; V was cut back by 6 bases and J by 5 bases. Germline V gene sequence: CDR1 SQVTM, CDR2 ANQGSEA. The CDR3 runs to 13 residues. The TCR originated in a woman in her 30s with COVID-19, enrolled during active disease. The sequenced material came from peripheral blood. This chain joins TRBV29-1 and TRBJ2-1, with 7 nucleotides matching TRBD2. The CDR3 DNA follows: TGCAGCGTCTTTGCGGGAGTGAACAATGAGCAGTTCTTC. This translates into CSVFAGVNNEQFF.